The next 24 T cell receptor beta chains were all read from a single sample in a study of T cells in Graves' hyperthyroidism and ophthalmopathy. What was amplified from RNA transcripts were TCR beta CDR3 regions. A first-round RT-PCR of the TCR CDR3 used the HTBI primer set. TCRdb fed the multiplex PCR reads into MiXCR, producing one record per CDR3 protein. Here the sample spans some 580,000 distinct CDR3 sequences, approximately 16% being singletons. The material sequenced was blood. The receptors shown here come from a woman between 40 and 55 years old with Graves' ophthalmopathy.

This clonotype has at least ten counts. The V call is TRBV27, the J call TRBJ2-1, with 9 bases lining up with TRBD1. With 2 bases clipped from V and 4 bases from J, the junction kept 15 bases outside the gene matches. The CDR3 loop spans 19 amino acids. Per germline, CDR1 MNHEY and CDR2 SMNVEV (reference sequence). CDR3 sequence (DNA): TGTGCCAGCAGTTTACTGACAGGGGGGGTACCCTCTCATTACAATGAGCAGTTCTTC. Its protein is CASSLLTGGVPSHYNEQFF.

In its sample, this clonotype was seen many times. The rearrangement uses TRBV28 and TRBJ2-1; D remains ambiguous. This CDR3 has 12 amino acids. Trimming cost V 1 base and J 10 bases, with 8 bases left between them. Germline lookup yields CDR1 MDHEN and CDR2 SYDVKM. CDR3 nucleotides: TGTGCCAGCAGTTTATATCTCCTCGAGCAGTTCTTC. Amino acids: CASSLYLLEQFF.

This clonotype was detected many times. This chain joins TRBV28 and TRBJ2-1, with 12 bases lining up with TRBD2. Per germline, CDR1 MDHEN and CDR2 SYDVKM. J gave up 4 bases and V 2 bases, and 9 bases lay outside the gene matches. The CDR3 length is 18 residues. The CDR3 sequence: CASSLRGALAGGYNEQFF. The DNA for the CDR3 is TGTGCCAGCAGTTTACGCGGCGCTCTAGCGGGAGGGTACAATGAGCAGTTCTTC.

This clonotype came up many times. CDR3 bases: TGCGCCAGCAGCTTGGGGGTATCGAACTATGGCTACACCTTC. Protein sequence: CASSLGVSNYGYTF. The chain combines TRBV5-1 with TRBJ1-2; D ambiguous. CDR1 and CDR2 (germline): SGHRS, YFSETQ. The CDR3 contains 14 residues. The germline V and J ends were trimmed by 0 bases and 2 bases, with 8 bases remaining between them.

This clonotype was seen at least ten times. The DNA for the CDR3 is TGTGCCATCAGTCGTAAGACAGGCTACAATGAGCAGTTCTTC. This gives the protein CAISRKTGYNEQFF. The V call is TRBV10-3, the J call TRBJ2-1, with a tentative D call TRBD1 (6 bases). Germline CDR1 and CDR2: ENHRY and SYGVKD. V was cut by 5 bases and J by 3 bases, with 11 bases left in between. The CDR3 extends over 14 amino acids.

The rearrangement links TRBV7-8 to TRBJ1-4; D might be TRBD1 (5 bases). The CDR3 spans 15 residues. Between the trimmed V and J ends, which lost 5 bases and 8 bases, there was a span of 18 bases. Germline CDR1 and CDR2: SGHVS and FQNEAQ. The CDR3 DNA reads as TGTGCCAGCAGCGTACGGGCCTCCGAGGGGGAAAAACTGTTTTTT. Translated, it gives CASSVRASEGEKLFF.

The J gene is TRBJ2-7, the V gene TRBV20-1, with 12 bases aligning to TRBD2. CDR3 size: 17 residues. V lost 0 bases, J lost 0 bases, and 6 bases stayed unmatched. CDR1 is DFQATT, CDR2 SNEGSKA, per germline (reference sequence). The CDR3 DNA reads as TGCAGTGCTAGAGACCCCACTAGCGGGAGGTCCTCCTACGAGCAGTACTTC. It translates to CSARDPTSGRSSYEQYF.

This clonotype was counted ten times or more. The CDR3 nucleotides are TGTGCCAGCAGCCTCCCCAGGGGGCGATACACTGAAGCTTTCTTT. It translates to CASSLPRGRYTEAFF. The rearrangement uses TRBV7-6 and TRBJ1-1; 8 nucleotides align to TRBD1. The CDR3 consists of 15 residues. Germline CDR1 SGHVS, CDR2 FNYEAQ. Trimming removed 5 bases from V and 3 bases from J; junction bases left unmatched: 8.

This clonotype has a count of ten or more. The chain recombines TRBV7-8 with TRBJ2-7; D remains ambiguous. V was clipped by 1 base and J by 7 bases, with 17 bases between them. In germline, CDR1 is SGHVS, CDR2 FQNEAQ. CDR3 length equals 15 residues. CDR3 loop: CASSLVPLTKVEQYF. CDR3 in DNA: TGTGCCAGCAGCTTAGTGCCTTTGACAAAAGTTGAGCAGTACTTC.

At least ten counts were recorded for this clonotype. This chain connects TRBV11-2 to TRBJ2-3, with a weak D call TRBD1 (6 bases). The germline CDR1 and CDR2 sequences are SGHAT and FQNNGV. V was cut by 5 bases and J by 6 bases, with 21 bases left in between. The CDR3 runs 16 residues. The CDR3 reads CASSRDDKQGTDTQYF. The CDR3 DNA follows: TGTGCCAGCAGCCGCGATGATAAACAGGGTACCGATACGCAGTATTTT.

This clonotype was seen repeatedly, ten times or more. The CDR3 reads CASSTRQRYNEQFF. DNA for the CDR3: TGTGCCAGTAGTACCCGACAGCGATACAATGAGCAGTTCTTC. The chain is built from TRBV19 and TRBJ2-1; weak D call: TRBD1 (5 bases). The CDR3 spans 14 residues. Trimming removed 4 bases from V and 4 bases from J, with 11 bases in between. Germline assignment: CDR1 LNHDA and CDR2 SQIVND (reference sequence).

This clonotype was counted only a few times. This chain uses TRBV11-1 with TRBJ2-7, with D unclear. V dropped 4 bases and J dropped 6 bases, with 7 bases sitting between them. CDR3 size: 11 residues. Germline CDR1 is SGHAT and CDR2 is FQDESV (reference sequence). This CDR3 is CASSSISEQYF. Written as DNA, the CDR3 is TGTGCCAGCAGCTCGATTTCCGAGCAGTACTTC.

The chain recombines TRBV6-4 with TRBJ2-3; 8 bases are a match to TRBD2. This CDR3 is built from 15 residues. Germline V gives CDR1 MRHNA, CDR2 SNTAGT. The CDR3 sequence: CTTKGTSGTTDTQYF. In DNA form, the CDR3 reads TGTACCACCAAGGGTACTAGCGGCACCACAGATACGCAGTATTTT.

The table lists this clonotype with many counts. The J gene is TRBJ2-7, the V gene TRBV6-5; 9 positions agree with TRBD1. The germline gives CDR1 MNHEY, CDR2 SVGAGI. This CDR3 has 16 amino acids. V was clipped by 1 base and J by 7 bases; unmatched bases: 11. This chain's CDR3 is CASSYYPGTGMREQYF. The CDR3 region has the DNA TGTGCCAGCAGTTACTACCCCGGGACAGGGATGAGGGAGCAGTACTTC.

This clonotype has at least ten counts. J is TRBJ1-4 and V is TRBV2, with 8 bases identical to TRBD1. Trimming removed 8 bases from V and 3 bases from J; junction bases left unmatched: 5. CDR1 and CDR2 (germline): SNHLY, FYNNEI. The CDR3 has 14 residues. CDR3 region: CASGQGVANEKLFF. DNA of the CDR3: TGTGCCAGCGGACAGGGTGTAGCTAATGAAAAACTGTTTTTT.

This clonotype was detected many times. This rearrangement joins TRBV20-1 to TRBJ2-7, with a possible D match to TRBD2 (6 bases). V shed 4 bases and J shed 2 bases, with 15 bases lying between them. The V gene's germline CDR1 is DFQATT and CDR2 SNEGSKA (reference sequence). This CDR3 has 14 amino acids. The CDR3 reads CSATQRRGAYEQYF. CDR3 nucleotide sequence: TGCAGTGCTACCCAGAGGAGGGGAGCCTACGAGCAGTACTTC.

This clonotype was observed at least ten times. The chain employs TRBV11-2 and TRBJ2-3; possibly TRBD2 for D (5 bases). This CDR3 is 17 amino acids long. V dropped 3 bases and J dropped 4 bases, with 20 bases sitting between them. Germline V CDR1 and CDR2: SGHAT, FQNNGV. The CDR3, as DNA: TGTGCCAGCAGCTTCGGGAACTCCCCCTACTTATCAGATACGCAGTATTTT. It encodes CASSFGNSPYLSDTQYF. Full variable domain (rest looked up from reference TRBV11-2 and TRBJ2-3): EAGVAQSPRYKIIEKRQSVAFWCNPISGHATLYWYQQILGQGPKLLIQFQNNGVVDDSQLPKDRFSAERLKGVDSTLKIQPAKLEDSAVYLCASSFGNSPYLSDTQYFGPGTRLTVL.

This clonotype has a handful of counts. This chain joins TRBV7-2 and TRBJ2-7, with 7 bases that match TRBD2. The length of the CDR3 is 15 residues. In germline, CDR1 is SGHTA, CDR2 FQGNSA. The V and J ends lost 1 base and 6 bases, in that order; junction bases with no gene match: 9. CDR3 region: CASSLEARVAGEQYF. The CDR3 coding sequence is TGTGCCAGCAGCTTAGAGGCTCGGGTAGCGGGCGAGCAGTACTTC.

This clonotype turned up a few times. The J gene is TRBJ2-1, the V gene TRBV7-8; 11 positions agree with TRBD2. This CDR3 is 17 amino acids long. The V segment lost 4 bases and the J segment 11 bases; nucleotides outside the gene matches: 16. Germline values: CDR1 SGHVS, CDR2 FQNEAQ. The CDR3 region has the DNA TGTGCCAGCAGCTCCTTTAGCGGGGGGGCCTTAGAAGGACAGCAGTTCTTC. This codes for CASSSFSGGALEGQQFF.

This clonotype was detected only a few times. The CDR3 DNA reads TGCAGTGCTAGGGGTCAGGGAAGGGACAATCAGCCCCAGCATTTT. It encodes CSARGQGRDNQPQHF. V gene TRBV20-1 combines with J gene TRBJ1-5; D perhaps matches TRBD1 (5 bases). The CDR3 has 15 amino acids. Germline loops: CDR1 DFQATT, CDR2 SNEGSKA (reference sequence). V was cut by 3 bases and J by 3 bases, with 15 bases left in between.

The J gene is TRBJ2-1, the V gene TRBV12-3 or TRBV12-4; 8 bases are shared with TRBD2. CDR3 length equals 15 residues. Unmatched junction bases numbered 5, after V lost 5 bases and J lost 2 bases. In DNA, the CDR3 is TGTGCCAGCAGTCTCCAGCGGGGGCCCTACAATGAGCAGTTCTTC. This translates into CASSLQRGPYNEQFF.

This clonotype was seen repeatedly, ten times or more. The J gene is TRBJ1-2, the V gene TRBV18; 7 nucleotides align to TRBD1. Per the germline V gene, CDR1 is KGHSH and CDR2 is LQKENI. The V gene end was trimmed by 3 bases and the J gene end by 5 bases; junction bases not matched to a gene: 3. This CDR3 is built from 13 residues. CDR3 sequence reads: CASSPETGYGYTF. The CDR3 DNA follows: TGTGCCAGCTCACCTGAGACAGGGTATGGCTACACCTTC.

The chain has TRBV6-1 and TRBJ2-2; TRBD2 aligns across 11 bases. The trim removed 6 bases at V and 7 bases at J, leaving 7 bases unmatched. Per germline, CDR1 MNHNS and CDR2 SASEGT. This CDR3 comprises 15 residues. CDR3 loop: CASSLTSGEDGELFF. The CDR3 DNA follows: TGTGCCAGCAGCCTGACTAGCGGGGAAGACGGGGAGCTGTTTTTT.

This clonotype has more than one count but fewer than ten. V is TRBV7-3 and J is TRBJ2-2, with 10 bases matching TRBD2. CDR1 SGHTA and CDR2 FQGTGA come from the germline V gene. The length of the CDR3 is 19 residues. Trimming at V came to 5 bases and at J to 0 bases, leaving 12 bases not matched to a gene. The CDR3 DNA is TGTGCCAGCAGCCCGGATGGACTAGCGGCGCTTACGAACACCGGGGAGCTGTTTTTT. Protein sequence: CASSPDGLAALTNTGELFF.